One and the same sample provided the 26 T cell receptor beta chains below, sequenced in a study of blood T cell repertoires in COVID-19. Clones were read by immunoSEQ multiplex PCR, and TCRdb kept only the in-frame ones, dropping some. The data hold some 98,000 clones, with about four fifths observed a single time. Sequenced material: peripheral blood. The source of these receptors is a human donor in a cohort sampled during active COVID-19.

V gene TRBV29-1 combines with J gene TRBJ2-7; 7 bases fit TRBD2. Trimming cost V 6 bases and J 3 bases; bases outside gene matches: 5. The CDR3 runs to 12 residues. Germline CDR1 reads SQVTM; CDR2 reads ANQGSEA. The CDR3, as DNA: TGCAGCGTGGAGAGCGGGATCTACGAGCAGTACTTC. It specifies CSVESGIYEQYF.

The V gene is TRBV7-9, the J gene TRBJ1-2; 9 bases agree with TRBD1. From germline, CDR1 is SEHNR and CDR2 FQNEAQ (reference sequence). The CDR3 has 13 amino acids. J was trimmed by 8 bases and V by 5 bases; bases with no gene match: 6. CDR3 bases: TGTGCCAGCAGCGCCCAAACAGGGGGCGGCTACACCTTC. As protein: CASSAQTGGGYTF.

The V call is TRBV6-5, the J call TRBJ2-1; possibly TRBD2 for D (6 bases). The CDR3 length is 11 residues. Germline V gene lookup returns CDR1 MNHEY and CDR2 SVGAGI. V shed 5 bases and J shed 9 bases, with 8 bases lying between them. CDR3 sequence: CASSRGGEQFF. As DNA, the CDR3 is TGTGCCAGCAGTCGGGGAGGTGAGCAGTTCTTC.

This clone was recorded once. This rearrangement joins TRBV21-1 to TRBJ2-7; whether TRBD2, the table's D call, matches the DNA was not checked. TRBV21-1 counts as a pseudogene. CDR3 length: 16 residues. The CDR3 spells CASSKAKEGHSYEQYF. For the CDR3, the DNA is TGTGCCAGCAGCAAAGCGAAGGAGGGGCATTCCTACGAGCAGTACTTC.

Only one count was recorded for this clone. The sample carries other DNA sequences with the same CDR3. The rearrangement links TRBV5-1 to TRBJ2-7; D gene unclear. V shed 4 bases and J shed 0 bases, with 8 bases lying between them. In germline, CDR1 is SGHRS, CDR2 YFSETQ. The CDR3 runs to 13 residues. The CDR3 reads CASSPGSSYEQYF. CDR3 DNA sequence: TGCGCCAGCAGCCCCGGGTCCTCCTACGAGCAGTACTTC.

CDR3 in amino acids: CASSRDRLQTYGYTF. DNA for the CDR3: TGTGCCAGCAGCCGGGACAGGCTTCAAACCTATGGCTACACCTTC. The chain joins TRBV3-1 (or the pseudogene TRBV3-2) to TRBJ1-2, with 8 bases fitting TRBD1. The CDR3 spans 15 residues. V shed 4 bases and J 4 bases; nucleotides not matched to a gene: 8. Germline CDR1 LGHDT, CDR2 YNNKEL (reference sequence).

The J gene is TRBJ2-7, the V gene TRBV28; 10 positions agree with TRBD1. The germline V gene encodes CDR1 MDHEN and CDR2 SYDVKM. V gave up 5 bases and J gave up 8 bases; unmatched junction bases: 12. The CDR3 runs to 15 residues. This CDR3 reads CASSTPGTGATKQYF. The CDR3 bases are TGTGCCAGCAGTACCCCCGGGACAGGGGCAACGAAGCAGTACTTC.

J is TRBJ2-7 and V is TRBV7-9, with TRBD2 matching over 8 bases. V dropped 4 bases and J dropped 0; count of bases not matched to a gene: 11. Germline CDR1 and CDR2: SEHNR and FQNEAQ (reference sequence). The CDR3 is 17 amino acids. CDR3 protein: CASSSSRGADYSYEQYF. The CDR3 DNA is TGTGCCAGCAGCTCTTCGCGGGGGGCCGATTACTCCTACGAGCAGTACTTC.

The chain joins TRBV7-8 to TRBJ2-7; TRBD1 agrees at 7 bases. There are 15 residues in the CDR3. After removal of 5 bases from V and 2 bases from J, the junction contained 9 bases not matched to a gene. CDR1 is SGHVS, CDR2 FQNEAQ, per germline. Here the CDR3 reads CASSQETGRAYEQYF. In DNA, the CDR3 is TGTGCCAGCAGCCAGGAGACAGGGCGAGCCTACGAGCAGTACTTC. Together with reference TRBV7-8 and TRBJ2-7, the CDR3 gives the full variable domain: GAGVSQSPRYKVAKRGQDVALRCDPISGHVSLFWYQQALGQGPEFLTYFQNEAQLDKSGLPSDRFFAERPEGSVSTLKIQRTQQEDSAVYLCASSQETGRAYEQYFGPGTRLTVT.

The rearrangement links TRBV28 to TRBJ1-6; D not resolved. V dropped 8 bases and J dropped 1 base, with 9 bases sitting between them. The CDR3 spans 14 residues. The germline gives CDR1 MDHEN, CDR2 SYDVKM. CDR3 region: CASGSRSYNSPLHF. The CDR3 DNA follows: TGTGCCAGCGGCAGTCGTTCCTATAATTCACCCCTCCACTTT.

The chain couples TRBV28 to TRBJ1-2; TRBD1 agrees at 12 bases. The CDR3 is 14 amino acids. V dropped 5 bases and J dropped 7; count of bases not matched to a gene: 5. Germline values: CDR1 MDHEN, CDR2 SYDVKM. The CDR3 DNA reads TGTGCCAGCAGTGCCGGGACAGGGGGCTCTGGCTACACCTTC. This gives the protein CASSAGTGGSGYTF.

The chain is built from TRBV20-1 and TRBJ1-1; D is possibly TRBD1 (5 bases). The CDR3 extends over 12 amino acids. CDR1 and CDR2 from the germline V gene are DFQATT and SNEGSKA (reference sequence). V was clipped by 3 bases and J by 1 base, with 6 bases between them. The CDR3 loop reads CSASGANTEAFF. DNA for the CDR3: TGCAGTGCTAGTGGGGCGAACACTGAAGCTTTCTTT.

This chain links TRBV6-4 with TRBJ1-6; unclear D gene. V lost 6 bases, J lost 0 bases, and 9 bases lay in between. Germline CDR1 and CDR2: MRHNA and SNTAGT. CDR3 length equals 15 residues. The CDR3 DNA follows: TGTGCCAGCAGGGAGGTCGACTCCTATAATTCACCCCTCCACTTT. This codes for CASREVDSYNSPLHF.

The J gene is TRBJ2-3, the V gene TRBV19; D is unclear. CDR1 is LNHDA and CDR2 is SQIVND in the germline V gene (reference sequence). Trimming left V 5 bases short and J 1 base short, with 10 bases between. The CDR3 extends over 14 amino acids. CDR3 DNA: TGTGCCAGTAGTTCCGTCTACGGCACAGATACGCAGTATTTT. Translation: CASSSVYGTDTQYF.

The chain combines TRBV5-5 with TRBJ2-3; 7 bases fit TRBD2. Per the germline V gene, CDR1 is SGHKS and CDR2 is YYEKEE (reference sequence). Trimming at V came to 2 bases and at J to 2 bases, leaving 5 bases not matched to a gene. The CDR3 extends over 15 amino acids. The CDR3 sequence is CASSLGLADTDTQYF. Written as DNA, the CDR3 is TGTGCCAGCAGCTTAGGGCTAGCGGACACAGATACGCAGTATTTT.

V is TRBV19 and J is TRBJ2-1, with a weak D call TRBD2 (5 bases). CDR1 LNHDA and CDR2 SQIVND come from the germline V gene (reference sequence). The V end lost 6 bases, the J end lost 3 bases, and 6 bases lay between the germline ends. This CDR3 is built from 12 residues. CDR3 sequence: CASSGLYNEQFF. CDR3 DNA sequence: TGTGCCAGTAGCGGACTCTACAATGAGCAGTTCTTC.

The rearrangement joins TRBV4-1 to TRBJ2-7, with TRBD1 matching over 10 bases. V shed 1 base and J 7 bases; nucleotides not matched to a gene: 10. Looked up from germline, CDR1 is MGHRA and CDR2 is YSYEKL. The CDR3 has 16 residues. CDR3 protein: CASSQGPGQGMGEQYF. The CDR3 coding sequence is TGCGCCAGCAGCCAAGGCCCGGGACAGGGGATGGGAGAGCAGTACTTC.

This sequence joins TRBV5-6 and TRBJ2-7; 7 bases match TRBD1. The CDR3 is 18 residues long. Per the germline V gene, CDR1 is SGHDT and CDR2 is YYEEEE. V shed 4 bases and J 2 bases; nucleotides not matched to a gene: 18. The CDR3 spells CASSQGEIQYLSPYEQYF. DNA for the CDR3: TGTGCCAGCAGCCAGGGGGAGATACAGTATCTTAGCCCCTACGAGCAGTACTTC.

The chain recombines TRBV6-5 with TRBJ2-1; 10 bases align to TRBD1. CDR1 and CDR2 from the germline V gene are MNHEY and SVGAGI. Losses at the gene ends were 5 bases for V and 5 bases for J; bases not matched to a gene: 3. There are 14 residues in the CDR3. CDR3 nucleotides: TGTGCCAGCAGTCTTGACAGGGGGCACAATGAGCAGTTCTTC. This encodes CASSLDRGHNEQFF.

The rearrangement uses TRBV4-1 and TRBJ2-3; 8 bases align to TRBD2. Germline V lookup: CDR1 MGHRA, CDR2 YSYEKL. The CDR3 contains 17 residues. V lost 1 base and J lost 6; bases outside the gene matches: 12. The CDR3 protein is CASSQGETGGFVDTQYF. CDR3 DNA: TGCGCCAGCAGCCAAGGAGAAACGGGAGGGTTCGTGGATACGCAGTATTTT.

The chain combines TRBV4-1 with TRBJ1-3; 7 nucleotides align to TRBD1. Germline CDR1 is MGHRA and CDR2 is YSYEKL. This CDR3 has 16 amino acids. With V trimmed by 5 bases and J by 4 bases, 11 bases remained unmatched. The CDR3 spells CASSARDRGDGNTIYF. The CDR3 bases are TGCGCCAGCAGCGCCCGGGACAGAGGAGACGGAAACACCATATATTTT.

This clone occurred a few times. The V and J genes are TRBV27 and TRBJ1-5; the D gene is possibly TRBD1 (5 bases). The CDR3 has 15 amino acids. Looked up from germline, CDR1 is MNHEY and CDR2 is SMNVEV (reference sequence). V was pared by 10 bases and J by 4 bases, with 20 bases between. The CDR3 region is CATREGIIGNQPQHF. In nucleotides, the CDR3 is TGTGCCACCAGGGAGGGGATAATTGGTAATCAGCCCCAGCATTTT.

V usage is TRBV5-4 and J usage is TRBJ2-6, with D tentatively TRBD1 (8 bases). Trimming left V 4 bases short and J 2 bases short, with 19 bases between. The CDR3 extends over 18 amino acids. Per germline, CDR1 SGHNT and CDR2 YYREEE (reference sequence). This chain's CDR3 is CASSPWTGRGPGANVLTF. In DNA, the CDR3 is TGTGCCAGCAGCCCCTGGACAGGGAGGGGTCCTGGGGCCAACGTCCTGACTTTC.

The chain carries TRBV19 and TRBJ2-7, with TRBD1 matching 7 bases. Per the germline V gene, CDR1 is LNHDA and CDR2 is SQIVND (reference sequence). The CDR3 is 13 amino acids. The junction had 7 bases not matched to a gene; V was cut back by 9 bases and J by 2 bases. This chain's CDR3 is CARTRDSAYEQYF. CDR3 DNA sequence: TGTGCCAGGACCAGGGACAGCGCCTACGAGCAGTACTTC.

The chain uses TRBV18 and TRBJ2-7, with TRBD1 matching 11 bases. Germline V CDR1 and CDR2: KGHSH, LQKENI. This CDR3 comprises 15 residues. Trimming cost V 3 bases and J 6 bases; bases outside gene matches: 7. CDR3 protein: CASSPVKGQGGEQYF. CDR3 in DNA: TGTGCCAGCTCACCGGTAAAGGGACAGGGGGGCGAGCAGTACTTC.

DNA of the CDR3: TGTGCCAGCAGTCTCCAAGCGGGAGCAACCTACGAGCAGTACTTC. It specifies CASSLQAGATYEQYF. V gene TRBV27 combines with J gene TRBJ2-7; 8 bases line up with TRBD2. V shed 5 bases and J 2 bases; nucleotides not matched to a gene: 8. CDR1 MNHEY and CDR2 SMNVEV come from the germline V gene (reference sequence). The CDR3 contains 15 residues.